Listed below are T cell receptor beta chains from one sample, sequenced in a study of cytomegalovirus exposure and HLA in healthy donors. Generated by immunoSEQ multiplex PCR, the TCRdb table keeps only in-frame clones and is missing some. Here the sample spans just over 150,000 clones, around 83% being singletons. Sample: PBMCs. These receptors all stem from a man between 18 and 35 years old in good health and CMV-seropositive. Both conserved end residues are part of each CDR3. A D gene is named only where the DNA matches it firmly. Some rows mark clone size as missing; the rest say once, few, many or name a class of expanded clone.

CASSLGGQGAILVGYTF	TGTGCCAGCAGTTTAGGGGGACAGGGGGCGATTCTGGTGGGCTACACCTTC	TRBD1	once	TRBV28	TRBJ1-2
CASSLLPPDRDNQPQHF	TGTGCCAGCAGCTTACTCCCCCCCGACAGGGACAATCAGCCCCAGCATTTT	TRBD1	-	TRBV7-8	TRBJ1-5
CASSLKGVDTQYF	TGTGCCAGCAGCTTGAAGGGGGTAGATACGCAGTATTTT	-	-	TRBV5-6	TRBJ2-3
CASSPDRGQGYGYTF	TGTGCCAGCAGCCCCGACAGGGGGCAAGGCTATGGCTACACCTTC	TRBD1	-	TRBV2	TRBJ1-2
CASSGRGHQPQHF	TGTGCCAGCAGTGGGCGGGGACATCAGCCCCAGCATTTT	-	-	TRBV2	TRBJ1-5
CASSQGTGGWIMASEAFF	TGTGCCAGCAGTCAAGGGACAGGGGGTTGGATCATGGCTTCTGAAGCTTTCTTT	TRBD1	-	TRBV6-1	TRBJ1-1
CAWSRPGGNYGYTF	TGTGCCTGGAGTCGCCCCGGGGGGAACTATGGCTACACCTTC	-	-	TRBV30	TRBJ1-2
CASINPGQASYEQYF	TGTGCCAGCATTAATCCGGGACAGGCCTCCTACGAGCAGTACTTC	TRBD1	-	TRBV2	TRBJ2-7
CASSMDHRGRVTDTQYF	TGTGCCAGTAGTATGGACCACAGGGGGCGGGTCACAGATACGCAGTATTTT	TRBD1	-	TRBV19	TRBJ2-3
CASSNGVGNQPQHF	TGTGCCAGCTCAAACGGGGTCGGCAATCAGCCCCAGCATTTT	-	once	TRBV18	TRBJ1-5
CASTKAGGNTGELFF	TGTGCCAGCACGAAAGCAGGGGGCAACACCGGGGAGCTGTTTTTT	TRBD1	-	TRBV5-6	TRBJ2-2
CASSGGTGPNEKLFF	TGTGCCAGCAGCGGGGGGACAGGTCCTAATGAAAAACTGTTTTTT	TRBD1	-	TRBV7-6	TRBJ1-4
CASSLTRGVTGELFF	TGTGCCAGCAGCTTAACCAGGGGGGTCACCGGGGAGCTGTTTTTT	-	-	TRBV7-8	TRBJ2-2
CASSRSQGAWETQYF	TGTGCCAGCAGTCGATCGCAGGGGGCTTGGGAGACCCAGTACTTC	TRBD1	-	TRBV6-5	TRBJ2-5
CASSQDESPGGLYEQYF	TGCGCCAGCAGCCAAGATGAATCGCCAGGGGGGCTCTACGAGCAGTACTTC	-	-	TRBV4-1	TRBJ2-7
CASSLNQGGIDEKLFF	TGTGCCAGCTCACTCAATCAAGGGGGCATCGATGAAAAACTGTTTTTT	TRBD1	-	TRBV18	TRBJ1-4
CASSLGDRGSPWWF	TGTGCCAGCAGCTTGGGAGACAGGGGCTCCCCGTGGTGGTTC	TRBD1	-	TRBV11-2	TRBJ2-7
CASSLDGTAADEQYF	TGCGCCAGCAGCCTCGACGGGACAGCCGCAGACGAGCAGTACTTC	TRBD1	-	TRBV5-1	TRBJ2-7
CASSRSGGSANTGELFF	TGCGCCAGCAGCCGAAGCGGGGGGAGCGCGAACACCGGGGAGCTGTTTTTT	TRBD2	-	TRBV4-3	TRBJ2-2
CASSLGYGEAFF	TGTGCCAGCAGCTTAGGTTACGGTGAAGCTTTCTTT	-	-	TRBV7-6	TRBJ1-1
CASSEALRAGNGYTF	TGTGCCAGCAGTGAAGCGCTTCGTGCGGGTAATGGCTACACCTTC	-	-	TRBV2	TRBJ1-2
CASSLSGRGGLFYGYTF	TGTGCCAGCAGTTTATCCGGCCGGGGGGGGCTGTTCTATGGCTACACCTTC	-	-	TRBV27	TRBJ1-2
CASSMGQLEAFF	TGTGCCAGTAGTATGGGACAGCTTGAAGCTTTCTTT	TRBD1	-	TRBV19	TRBJ1-1
CSATKVGVNTEAFF	TGCAGCGCCACCAAGGTGGGAGTGAACACTGAAGCTTTCTTT	-	-	TRBV29-1	TRBJ1-1
CASSLVGPREQYF	TGTGCCAGCAGCTTGGTGGGTCCCAGGGAGCAGTACTTC	-	-	TRBV5-6	TRBJ2-7
CASSTGQDIQYF	TGTGCCAGTAGTACAGGACAGGACATTCAGTACTTC	TRBD1	-	TRBV19	TRBJ2-4
CASSLDGNTEAFF	TGTGCCAGCAGCTTAGACGGGAACACTGAAGCTTTCTTT	-	once	TRBV13	TRBJ1-1
CASRRQGTGEKLFF	TGTGCCAGCAGACGACAGGGGACAGGGGAAAAACTGTTTTTT	TRBD1	-	TRBV6-1	TRBJ1-4
CASRLRTGSGSPLHF	TGTGCCAGCAGACTGAGGACAGGCAGCGGCTCACCCCTCCACTTT	TRBD1	-	TRBV5-6	TRBJ1-6
CASRQESSYNEQFF	TGTGCCAGTCGACAGGAGAGCTCCTACAATGAGCAGTTCTTC	-	-	TRBV2	TRBJ2-1
CASGKLGGTGSAQPQHF	TGTGCCAGCGGAAAATTAGGGGGGACAGGGAGTGCTCAGCCCCAGCATTTT	TRBD1	few	TRBV7-2	TRBJ1-5